The 4 T cell receptor beta chains listed next were all sequenced from one sample in a study of metastatic and nonmetastatic thyroid tumors (dated by TCRdb to 2020 to 2022). None of the patients had been given any treatment before thyroid surgery. Library preparation used PCR. The instrument was an Illumina HiSeq 4000. Using fastp at Q25 and MiXCR, TCRdb reprocessed the public reads and kept productive beta chains. The sample table shows 37,000 or so clones, and about 18% are seen once. The ten largest clones represent roughly 6.2% of the sample. Material: blood. These receptors all stem from a male donor with papillary thyroid cancer or a benign thyroid nodule (not recorded which). Some clones in this sample may be carry-over from other donors' samples.

This clone was observed a few times. The germline gene is not matched at one end of the junction; a read error may be the cause. The J gene is TRBJ2-1, the V gene TRBV27; D not resolved. The germline gives CDR1 MNHEY, CDR2 SMNVEV (reference sequence). The CDR3 covers 15 residues. In DNA form, the CDR3 reads TGTGCCGGCAGTTTAGGCGGTAGCTCCTACAATGAGCAGTTCTTC. Amino acids: CAGSLGGSSYNEQFF.

This clone was found many times. The chain links TRBV7-2 to TRBJ2-1; 11 bases map to TRBD2. The V gene end was trimmed by 4 bases and the J gene end by 5 bases; junction bases not matched to a gene: 4. Germline V gives CDR1 SGHTA, CDR2 FQGNSA. CDR3 length: 15 residues. CDR3 protein: CASSSSGGPNNEQFF. The CDR3 coding sequence is TGTGCCAGCAGCTCTAGCGGGGGGCCTAACAATGAGCAGTTCTTC.

The chain joins TRBV6-2 or TRBV6-3 to TRBJ2-7, with D perhaps matching TRBD1 (6 bases). V was shortened by 7 bases and J by 3 bases, with 28 bases between the two germline ends. This CDR3 spans 18 amino acids. In germline, CDR1 is MNHEY, CDR2 SVGEGT. CDR3: CASIQNTCTGHADYEQYF. CDR3 DNA sequence: TGTGCCAGCATACAAAATACTTGTACAGGGCATGCAGACTACGAGCAGTACTTC.

This clone has just a few counts. Given a much more abundant clone one base away, this may be a read error. The rearrangement uses TRBV27 and TRBJ2-5, with TRBD2 matching 8 bases. The CDR3 has 13 residues. CDR1 and CDR2 from the germline V gene are MNHEY and SMNVEV (reference sequence). The DNA of the CDR3 is TGTGCCTCGGGAGGGCATGGTAGAGAGACCAAGTACTTC. Residues: CASGGHGRETKYF.